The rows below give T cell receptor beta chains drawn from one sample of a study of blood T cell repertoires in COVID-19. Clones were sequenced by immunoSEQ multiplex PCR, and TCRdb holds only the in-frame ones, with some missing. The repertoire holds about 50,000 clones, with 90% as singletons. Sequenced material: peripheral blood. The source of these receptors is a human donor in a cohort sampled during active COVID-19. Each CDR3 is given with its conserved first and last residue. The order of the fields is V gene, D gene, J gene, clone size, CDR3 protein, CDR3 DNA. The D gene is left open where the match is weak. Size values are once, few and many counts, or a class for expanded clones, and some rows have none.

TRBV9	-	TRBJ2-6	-	CASSVVREPGANVLTF	TGTGCCAGCAGCGTAGTGCGGGAACCTGGGGCCAACGTCCTGACTTTC
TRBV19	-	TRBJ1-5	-	CASSMNYQLSNQPQHF	TGTGCCAGTAGTATGAACTACCAGCTAAGCAATCAGCCCCAGCATTTT
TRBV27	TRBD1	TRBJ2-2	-	CASSLQGVVGELFF	TGTGCCAGCAGTTTGCAGGGGGTTGTCGGGGAGCTGTTTTTT
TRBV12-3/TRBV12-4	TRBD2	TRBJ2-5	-	CASSFLAGETQYF	TGTGCCAGCAGTTTCCTAGCGGGTGAGACCCAGTACTTC
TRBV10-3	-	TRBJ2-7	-	CAISEFGGVPYYEQYF	TGTGCCATCAGTGAGTTCGGCGGGGTCCCCTACTACGAGCAGTACTTC
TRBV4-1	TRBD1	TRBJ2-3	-	CASSQPYRGSTDTQYF	TGCGCCAGCAGCCAACCCTACAGGGGCAGCACAGATACGCAGTATTTT
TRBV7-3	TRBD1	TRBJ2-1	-	CASSLWGQEYNEQFF	TGTGCCAGCAGCTTATGGGGACAGGAGTACAATGAGCAGTTCTTC
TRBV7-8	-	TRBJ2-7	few	CASSLFGEQYF	TGTGCCAGCAGCTTATTCGGCGAGCAGTACTTC
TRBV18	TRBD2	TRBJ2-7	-	CASSPRLAGGDVYEQYF	TGTGCCAGCTCACCCCGGCTAGCGGGAGGGGATGTCTACGAGCAGTACTTC
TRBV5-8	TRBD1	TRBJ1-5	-	CASSPTGFQPQHF	TGTGCCAGCAGCCCGACAGGGTTTCAGCCCCAGCATTTT
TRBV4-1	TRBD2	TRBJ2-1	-	CASSQGGTSLVEQFF	TGCGCCAGCAGCCAAGGGGGGACTAGTTTGGTTGAGCAGTTCTTC
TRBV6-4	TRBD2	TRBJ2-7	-	CASSGRLAGGPNEQYF	TGTGCCAGCAGTGGAAGACTAGCGGGAGGGCCCAACGAGCAGTACTTC
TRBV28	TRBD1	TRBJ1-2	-	CASSARQGNYGYTF	TGTGCCAGCAGCGCGAGACAGGGGAACTATGGCTACACCTTC
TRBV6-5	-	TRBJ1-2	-	CASSYSNREVRYGYTF	TGTGCCAGCAGTTACTCGAATAGGGAGGTCCGCTATGGCTACACCTTC
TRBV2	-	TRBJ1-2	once	CASSGTEPNYGYTF	TGTGCCAGCAGTGGCACAGAACCTAACTATGGCTACACCTTC
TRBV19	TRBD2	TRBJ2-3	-	CASSMTSGTRTDTQYF	TGTGCCAGTAGTATGACTAGCGGGACTCGCACAGATACGCAGTATTTT
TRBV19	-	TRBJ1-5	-	CASSIGWGLGNQPQHF	TGTGCCAGTAGTATCGGTTGGGGGCTCGGCAATCAGCCCCAGCATTTT
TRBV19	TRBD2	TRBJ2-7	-	CASRWTSGSYEQYF	TGTGCCAGTAGATGGACTAGCGGCTCCTACGAGCAGTACTTC
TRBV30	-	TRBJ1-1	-	CAWGGHSAMNTEAFF	TGTGCCTGGGGTGGACACTCTGCTATGAACACTGAAGCTTTCTTT
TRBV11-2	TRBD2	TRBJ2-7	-	CASRLAGQYEQYF	TGTGCCAGCAGACTAGCGGGGCAATACGAGCAGTACTTC
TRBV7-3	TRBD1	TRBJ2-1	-	CASSLSPGGYEQFF	TGTGCCAGCAGCTTAAGCCCAGGGGGATATGAGCAGTTCTTC
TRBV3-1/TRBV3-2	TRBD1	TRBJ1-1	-	CASSLGQGTTTEAFF	TGTGCCAGCAGCCTGGGACAGGGCACGACCACTGAAGCTTTCTTT
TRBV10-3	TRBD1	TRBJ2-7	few	CAIRKPGQGHTGYEQYF	TGTGCCATCAGGAAGCCGGGACAGGGCCACACGGGGTACGAGCAGTACTTC
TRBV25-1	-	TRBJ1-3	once	CASSPPGTGNTIYF	TGTGCCAGCAGTCCGCCCGGGACAGGAAACACCATATATTTT
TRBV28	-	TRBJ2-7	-	CASTPPGLLKGYEQYF	TGTGCCAGCACCCCACCCGGACTCCTTAAGGGTTACGAGCAGTACTTC
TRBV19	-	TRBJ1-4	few	CASSNPPKGRGEKLFF	TGTGCCAGTAGTAACCCACCAAAGGGGCGAGGTGAAAAACTGTTTTTT
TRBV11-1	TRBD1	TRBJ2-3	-	CASSPGTGATDTQYF	TGTGCCAGCAGCCCCGGGACAGGGGCTACAGATACGCAGTATTTT
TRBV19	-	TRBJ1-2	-	CASSIRYGYTF	TGTGCCAGTAGTATCCGGTATGGCTACACCTTC
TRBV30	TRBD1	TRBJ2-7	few	CAWMHGQGSHEQYF	TGTGCCTGGATGCATGGACAGGGTAGCCACGAGCAGTACTTC
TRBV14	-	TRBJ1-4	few	CASSQDSGTFNEKLFF	TGTGCCAGCAGCCAAGATTCCGGGACATTTAATGAAAAACTGTTTTTT
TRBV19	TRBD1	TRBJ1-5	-	CAGGTGMGQPQHF	TGTGCCGGGGGGACAGGGATGGGACAGCCCCAGCATTTT
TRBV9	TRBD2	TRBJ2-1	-	CASSELAGAYNEQFF	TGTGCCAGCAGCGAGCTAGCGGGAGCCTACAATGAGCAGTTCTTC
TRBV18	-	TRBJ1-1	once	CASSPSTAGVNTEAFF	TGTGCCAGCTCACCCTCCACGGCGGGGGTGAACACTGAAGCTTTCTTT
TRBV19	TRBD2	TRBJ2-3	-	CASSISGRGIEDTQYF	TGTGCCAGTAGTATATCCGGGAGGGGAATAGAGGATACGCAGTATTTT
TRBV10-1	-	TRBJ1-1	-	CASSESSTGYTEAFF	TGCGCCAGCAGTGAGTCGTCGACAGGTTACACTGAAGCTTTCTTT
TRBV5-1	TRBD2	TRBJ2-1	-	CASSSPSGFLSSYNEQFF	TGCGCCAGCAGCTCTCCTAGCGGGTTCCTTAGCTCCTACAATGAGCAGTTCTTC
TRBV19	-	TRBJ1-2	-	CASSRVEQYYGYTF	TGTGCCAGTAGTCGCGTTGAACAGTACTATGGCTACACCTTC
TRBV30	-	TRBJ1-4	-	CAWSVPGGKLFF	TGTGCCTGGAGTGTACCCGGGGGAAAACTGTTTTTT
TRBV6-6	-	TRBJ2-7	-	CASSLGESYEQYF	TGTGCCAGCAGCCTAGGGGAATCCTACGAGCAGTACTTC
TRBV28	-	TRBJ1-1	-	CASSLVRVNTEAFF	TGTGCCAGCAGTTTAGTCAGGGTGAACACTGAAGCTTTCTTT
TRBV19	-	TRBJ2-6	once	CASSTGDGANVLTF	TGTGCCAGTAGTACAGGGGATGGGGCCAACGTCCTGACTTTC
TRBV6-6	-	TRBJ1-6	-	CASSFGGGNSPLHF	TGTGCCAGCAGTTTTGGGGGAGGTAATTCACCCCTCCACTTT
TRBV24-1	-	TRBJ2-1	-	CATSEGLWAGNSYNEQFF	TGTGCCACCAGTGAGGGGTTGTGGGCAGGGAACTCCTACAATGAGCAGTTCTTC
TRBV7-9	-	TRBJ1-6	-	CASSGQELSPLHF	TGTGCCAGCAGCGGACAAGAGCTTTCACCCCTCCACTTT
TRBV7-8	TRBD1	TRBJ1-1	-	CASSLRGQKNTEAFF	TGTGCCAGCAGCTTGCGGGGACAGAAAAACACTGAAGCTTTCTTT
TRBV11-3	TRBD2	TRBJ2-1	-	CASSLASGNNEQFF	TGTGCCAGCAGCTTAGCTAGCGGAAACAATGAGCAGTTCTTC
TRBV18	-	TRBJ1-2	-	CASSPASMREYGYTF	TGTGCCAGCTCACCAGCCTCTATGAGGGAATATGGCTACACCTTC
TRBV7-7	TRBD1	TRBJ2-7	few	CASSSSGTDYEQYF	TGTGCTAGCAGCTCTTCCGGGACAGACTACGAGCAGTACTTC
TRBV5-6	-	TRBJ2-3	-	CASSLSPLLSDTQYF	TGTGCCAGCAGCTTGTCTCCTTTGTTATCAGATACGCAGTATTTT